Listed here is a single TCR beta chain. The target antigen is unknown. Germline CDR1 reads LNHDA; CDR2 reads SQIVND (reference sequence). This CDR3 is 14 amino acids long. V gave up 6 bases and J gave up 0 bases; unmatched junction bases: 3. These data are taken from a study of T cell responses to AZD1222 COVID-19 vaccine. Study-wide results and caveats: Spike-specific TCR depth and breadth grew after two AZD1222 doses. White British people made up most donors, females outnumbered males, and clonal diversity was possibly underestimated.

Generated by immunoSEQ multiplex PCR, the TCRdb table keeps only in-frame clones and is missing some. The profile shows about 67,000 clones, about 80% of them singletons. The receptor was derived from an adult who received the AZD1222 COVID-19 vaccine. The specimen comprised peripheral blood, sampled 28 days after the second AZD1222 dose. The chain employs TRBV19 and TRBJ1-2, with 8 bases matching TRBD1. CDR3 nucleotides: TGTGCCAGTAGCAGGGGGCACCCTAACTATGGCTACACCTTC. It translates to CASSRGHPNYGYTF. The full variable domain, in which reference TRBV19 and TRBJ1-2 provide the parts outside the CDR3, is DGGITQSPKYLFRKEGQNVTLSCEQNLNHDAMYWYRQDPGQGLRLIYYSQIVNDFQKGDIAEGYSVSREKKESFPLTVTSAQKNPTAFYLCASSRGHPNYGYTFGSGTRLTVV.